Listed below are T cell receptor beta chains from one sample, sequenced in a study of T cell responses to AZD1222 COVID-19 vaccine. Clones were read by immunoSEQ multiplex PCR, and TCRdb kept only the in-frame ones, dropping some. The sample consists of approximately 100,000 clones, approximately 86% of them appearing once. Sequencing used peripheral blood, obtained 28 days after the second dose of the MenACWY control vaccine. These receptors were taken from an adult who received the MenACWY meningococcal vaccine as a control. Each CDR3 is given with its conserved first and last residue. A D gene is named only where the DNA matches it firmly. For some rows the clone size is stated as once, few or many, or as a class when expanded; others skip it.

size	V	J	D	CDR3	DNA
few	TRBV9	TRBJ2-5	.	CASSVGLAETQYF	TGTGCCAGCAGCGTAGGTCTAGCAGAGACCCAGTACTTC
.	TRBV7-2	TRBJ1-5	TRBD1	CASSLRPGQGFNQPQHF	TGTGCCAGCAGCTTACGCCCGGGACAGGGGTTCAATCAGCCCCAGCATTTT
.	TRBV2	TRBJ1-1	.	CASTVKALAEAFF	TGTGCCAGCACCGTGAAGGCCCTTGCTGAAGCTTTCTTT
.	TRBV7-9	TRBJ2-7	.	CASSRPEGPSYEQYF	TGTGCCAGCAGCCGCCCGGAAGGACCTTCCTACGAGCAGTACTTC
.	TRBV6-5	TRBJ2-5	.	CASSYGRGGRETQYF	TGTGCCAGCAGTTACGGGCGAGGGGGAAGAGAGACCCAGTACTTC
.	TRBV6-1	TRBJ2-3	.	CASSERWWDTQYF	TGTGCCAGCAGTGAACGGTGGTGGGATACGCAGTATTTT
.	TRBV6-4	TRBJ2-7	TRBD1	CASSLLAGGHYEQYF	TGTGCCAGCAGCCTTTTAGCAGGGGGACACTACGAGCAGTACTTC
.	TRBV28	TRBJ1-1	.	CASMTAGGLNTEAFF	TGTGCCAGCATGACCGCTGGGGGATTGAACACTGAAGCTTTCTTT
.	TRBV7-2	TRBJ2-5	.	CASSSQSIMNYQETQYF	TGTGCCAGCAGCTCCCAAAGCATCATGAACTACCAAGAGACCCAGTACTTC
.	TRBV18	TRBJ2-5	.	CASSPRGVRETQYF	TGTGCCAGCTCACCACGTGGGGTGAGGGAGACCCAGTACTTC
.	TRBV7-3	TRBJ2-3	TRBD2	CASSPGTSKSTDTQYF	TGTGCCAGCAGCCCTGGGACTAGCAAAAGCACAGATACGCAGTATTTT
once	TRBV5-1	TRBJ2-7	.	CASREGRPSEQYF	TGCGCCAGCAGGGAGGGGCGTCCCTCCGAGCAGTACTTC
.	TRBV27	TRBJ2-2	.	CASSLQVSILNTGELFF	TGTGCCAGCAGTTTACAGGTGTCGATCTTGAACACCGGGGAGCTGTTTTTT
.	TRBV27	TRBJ1-6	TRBD1	CASSLGRTGNSPLHF	TGTGCCAGCAGTTTAGGGAGGACAGGGAATTCACCCCTCCACTTT
few	TRBV5-1	TRBJ1-1	.	CATSMEGRGYTEAFF	TGCGCCACCTCTATGGAGGGGCGCGGGTACACTGAAGCTTTCTTT
.	TRBV27	TRBJ2-2	.	CASSLMAGLSTGELFF	TGTGCCAGCAGTTTAATGGCTGGGTTGAGCACCGGGGAGCTGTTTTTT
few	TRBV28	TRBJ1-2	.	CASSSRRTVAHGYTF	TGTGCCAGCAGTTCACGACGCACAGTGGCTCATGGCTACACCTTC
.	TRBV7-8	TRBJ1-1	.	CASSLPLPGPKEAFF	TGTGCCAGCAGCTTACCCCTCCCTGGCCCGAAAGAAGCTTTCTTT
.	TRBV12-5	TRBJ2-3	.	CASRASVSDTQYF	TGTGCTAGTCGGGCTAGCGTTTCGGATACGCAGTATTTT
once	TRBV4-3	TRBJ1-4	.	CASSQDSQGNEKLFF	TGCGCCAGCAGCCAAGATTCACAGGGAAATGAAAAACTGTTTTTT
.	TRBV4-3	TRBJ2-3	TRBD2	CASSQLVGRGGLTDTQYF	TGCGCCAGCAGCCAATTGGTAGGGCGGGGGGGCCTGACAGATACGCAGTATTTT
.	TRBV19	TRBJ1-3	.	CASRKGGFEVSSGNTIYF	TGTGCCAGTCGGAAAGGGGGATTCGAGGTGAGCTCTGGAAACACCATATATTTT
.	TRBV5-4	TRBJ2-2	TRBD2	CASSSETSGGATGELFF	TGTGCCAGCAGCTCCGAGACTAGCGGGGGGGCAACCGGGGAGCTGTTTTTT
.	TRBV6-2/TRBV6-3	TRBJ2-1	.	CASSGRQLNEQFF	TGTGCCAGCAGTGGCAGACAATTAAATGAGCAGTTCTTC
.	TRBV7-2	TRBJ2-2	.	CASRVVGELFF	TGTGCCAGCCGCGTGGTCGGGGAGCTGTTTTTT
.	TRBV5-3	TRBJ2-7	TRBD1	CARSPRTGRYF	TGTGCCAGAAGCCCACGGACAGGGAGGTACTTC
.	TRBV19	TRBJ1-5	.	CASRDIRTVIGNQPQHF	TGTGCCAGCCGAGATATTAGGACAGTGATTGGCAATCAGCCCCAGCATTTT
.	TRBV10-1	TRBJ2-7	.	CAHIGGRSSYEQYF	TGCGCCCACATTGGGGGGCGTAGCTCCTACGAGCAGTACTTC
.	TRBV30	TRBJ2-6	TRBD1	CAWSPDRVPGANVLTF	TGTGCCTGGAGTCCGGACAGGGTACCCGGGGCCAACGTCCTGACTTTC
.	TRBV4-2	TRBJ2-1	.	CASSQLPGDDNEQFF	TGTGCCAGCAGCCAACTTCCGGGGGACGACAATGAGCAGTTCTTC
.	TRBV7-2	TRBJ2-7	.	CASSLAGHTIYEQYF	TGTGCCAGCAGCTTAGCGGGACATACCATCTACGAGCAGTACTTC
.	TRBV5-8	TRBJ1-6	.	CASSPTVSYNSPLHF	TGTGCCAGCAGCCCGACTGTCTCCTATAATTCACCCCTCCACTTT
.	TRBV9	TRBJ2-4	.	CASSVDIAKNIQYF	TGTGCCAGCAGCGTGGACATAGCCAAAAACATTCAGTACTTC
.	TRBV11-2	TRBJ1-2	.	CASSPRGAVNYGYTF	TGTGCCAGCAGCCCCCGTGGGGCCGTTAACTATGGCTACACCTTC
.	TRBV27	TRBJ2-1	TRBD1	CASSTTGGAGNNEQFF	TGTGCCAGCAGTACGACAGGGGGGGCGGGGAACAATGAGCAGTTCTTC
once	TRBV6-5	TRBJ1-5	.	CASSYSPNGQPQHF	TGTGCCAGCAGTTACTCACCTAATGGCCAGCCCCAGCATTTT
.	TRBV5-4	TRBJ2-5	.	CASSLEQGNQETQYF	TGTGCCAGCAGCTTGGAACAGGGTAACCAAGAGACCCAGTACTTC
.	TRBV5-5	TRBJ1-6	.	CASSLGVRPLHF	TGTGCCAGCAGCTTGGGGGTTAGGCCCCTCCACTTT
.	TRBV4-3	TRBJ2-1	TRBD2	CASSQDSVGSSGGDNEQFF	TGCGCCAGCAGCCAAGACTCAGTCGGGTCTAGCGGGGGAGACAATGAGCAGTTCTTC
.	TRBV7-2	TRBJ1-6	.	CASSPYSYNSPLHF	TGTGCCAGCAGCCCTTACAGCTATAATTCACCCCTCCACTTT
once	TRBV9	TRBJ1-3	.	CASSVAPLGGTDSGNTIYF	TGTGCCAGCAGCGTAGCCCCCCTAGGGGGTACTGACTCTGGAAACACCATATATTTT
.	TRBV7-3	TRBJ2-5	.	CASSTRTVGVETQYF	TGTGCCAGCAGCACCCGGACCGTCGGGGTGGAGACCCAGTACTTC
.	TRBV3-1/TRBV3-2	TRBJ2-1	.	CASSPHAPRTGSSYNEQFF	TGTGCCAGCAGCCCCCACGCCCCCCGAACAGGGAGCTCCTACAATGAGCAGTTCTTC
.	TRBV19	TRBJ1-5	.	CASSLRESGNQPQHF	TGTGCCAGTAGTCTTCGGGAGTCTGGCAATCAGCCCCAGCATTTT
.	TRBV18	TRBJ2-5	.	CASSPGQAETQYF	TGTGCCAGCTCACCGGGGCAGGCGGAGACCCAGTACTTC
.	TRBV7-2	TRBJ2-3	TRBD2	CASSLPTSGADTQYF	TGTGCCAGCAGCTTGCCAACTAGCGGGGCAGATACGCAGTATTTT
.	TRBV9	TRBJ2-2	TRBD1	CASSVGQGEVAGELFF	TGTGCCAGCAGCGTAGGACAGGGGGAGGTGGCCGGGGAGCTGTTTTTT
.	TRBV28	TRBJ2-5	.	CASSSPGGAGETQYF	TGTGCCAGCAGCTCCCCCGGCGGGGCCGGTGAGACCCAGTACTTC
.	TRBV28	TRBJ1-5	.	CASSFRGGVNQPQHF	TGTGCCAGCAGTTTTCGGGGTGGAGTTAATCAGCCCCAGCATTTT
once	TRBV7-2	TRBJ2-5	TRBD2	CASSVGLAGVETQYF	TGTGCCAGCAGCGTGGGACTAGCGGGGGTGGAGACCCAGTACTTC
.	TRBV7-3	TRBJ1-1	.	CASSLNVRGEDTEAFF	TGTGCCAGCAGCTTAAATGTCCGGGGGGAGGACACTGAAGCTTTCTTT
.	TRBV30	TRBJ1-4	.	CAWSATRGREKLFF	TGTGCCTGGAGTGCCACCCGGGGTCGAGAAAAACTGTTTTTT
few	TRBV6-5	TRBJ2-5	.	CASSRYQETQYF	TGTGCCAGCAGTAGGTACCAAGAGACCCAGTACTTC
.	TRBV6-2/TRBV6-3	TRBJ2-7	.	CASSYEALYEQYF	TGTGCCAGCAGTTACGAGGCCCTCTACGAGCAGTACTTC